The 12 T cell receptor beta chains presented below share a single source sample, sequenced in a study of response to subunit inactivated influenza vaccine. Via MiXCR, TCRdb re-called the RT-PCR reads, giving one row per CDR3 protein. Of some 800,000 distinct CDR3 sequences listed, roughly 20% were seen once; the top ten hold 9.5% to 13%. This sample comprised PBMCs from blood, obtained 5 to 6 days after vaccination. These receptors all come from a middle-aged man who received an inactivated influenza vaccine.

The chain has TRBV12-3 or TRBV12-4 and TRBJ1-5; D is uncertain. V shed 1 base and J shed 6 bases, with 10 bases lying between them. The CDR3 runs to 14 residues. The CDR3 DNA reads TGTGCCAGCAGTTTAGGCTCGGGCGGTCAGCCCCAGCATTTT. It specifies CASSLGSGGQPQHF.

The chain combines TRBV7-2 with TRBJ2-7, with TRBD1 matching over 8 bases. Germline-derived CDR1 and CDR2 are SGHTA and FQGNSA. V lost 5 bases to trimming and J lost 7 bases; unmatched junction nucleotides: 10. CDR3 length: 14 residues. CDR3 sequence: CASSPPGQGIEQYF. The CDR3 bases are TGTGCCAGCAGCCCTCCCGGACAGGGAATTGAGCAGTACTTC.

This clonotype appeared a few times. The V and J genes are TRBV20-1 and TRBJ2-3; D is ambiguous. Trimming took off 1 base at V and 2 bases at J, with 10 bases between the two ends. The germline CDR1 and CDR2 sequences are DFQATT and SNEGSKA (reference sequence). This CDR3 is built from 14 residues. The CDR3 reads CSARGLPATDTQYF. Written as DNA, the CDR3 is TGCAGTGCTAGAGGGTTGCCGGCCACAGATACGCAGTATTTT.

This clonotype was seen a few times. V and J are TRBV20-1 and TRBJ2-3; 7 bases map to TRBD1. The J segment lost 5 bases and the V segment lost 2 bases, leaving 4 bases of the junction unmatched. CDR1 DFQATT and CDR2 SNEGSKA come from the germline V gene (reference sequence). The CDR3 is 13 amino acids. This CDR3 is CSARSGGIDTQYF. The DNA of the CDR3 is TGCAGTGCTAGATCAGGGGGAATAGATACGCAGTATTTT.

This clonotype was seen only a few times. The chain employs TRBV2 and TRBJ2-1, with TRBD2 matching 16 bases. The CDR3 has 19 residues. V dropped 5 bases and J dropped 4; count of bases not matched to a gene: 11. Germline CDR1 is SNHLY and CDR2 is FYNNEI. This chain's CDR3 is CASSPHPGTSGRAYNEQFF. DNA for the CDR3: TGTGCCAGCAGTCCCCACCCCGGGACTAGCGGGAGGGCATACAATGAGCAGTTCTTC.

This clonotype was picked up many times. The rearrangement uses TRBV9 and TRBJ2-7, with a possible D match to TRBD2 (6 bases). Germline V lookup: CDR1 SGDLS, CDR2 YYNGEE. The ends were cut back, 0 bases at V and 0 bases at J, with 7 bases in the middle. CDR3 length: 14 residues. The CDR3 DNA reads TGTGCCAGCAGCGTAGACGGGAGCTCCTACGAGCAGTACTTC. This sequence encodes CASSVDGSSYEQYF. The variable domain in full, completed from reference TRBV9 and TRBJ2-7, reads DSGVTQTPKHLITATGQRVTLRCSPRSGDLSVYWYQQSLDQGLQFLIQYYNGEERAKGNILERFSAQQFPDLHSELNLSSLELGDSALYFCASSVDGSSYEQYFGPGTRLTVT.

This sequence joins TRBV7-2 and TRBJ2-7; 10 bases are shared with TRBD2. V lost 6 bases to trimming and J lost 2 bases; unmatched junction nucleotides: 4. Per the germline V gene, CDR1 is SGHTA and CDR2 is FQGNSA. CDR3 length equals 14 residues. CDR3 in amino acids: CASSLLAGTYEQYF. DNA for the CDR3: TGTGCCAGCAGTTTACTAGCGGGGACCTACGAGCAGTACTTC. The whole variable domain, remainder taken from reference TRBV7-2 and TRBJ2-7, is GAGVSQSPSNKVTEKGKDVELRCDPISGHTALYWYRQSLGQGLEFLIYFQGNSAPDKSGLPSDRFSAERTGGSVSTLTIQRTQQEDSAVYLCASSLLAGTYEQYFGPGTRLTVT.

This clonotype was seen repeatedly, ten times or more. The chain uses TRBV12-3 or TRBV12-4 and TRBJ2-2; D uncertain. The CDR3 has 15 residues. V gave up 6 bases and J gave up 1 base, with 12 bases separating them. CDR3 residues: CASSSITLNTGELFF. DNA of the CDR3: TGTGCCAGCAGCAGCATTACACTGAACACCGGGGAGCTGTTTTTT.

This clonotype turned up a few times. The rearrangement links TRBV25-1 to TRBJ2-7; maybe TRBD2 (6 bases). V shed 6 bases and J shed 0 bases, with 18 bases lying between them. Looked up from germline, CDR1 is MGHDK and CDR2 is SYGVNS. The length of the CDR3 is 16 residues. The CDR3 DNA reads TGTGCCAGCAGCCTGCTCGGGGCGGGGAGCTCCTACGAGCAGTACTTC. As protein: CASSLLGAGSSYEQYF.

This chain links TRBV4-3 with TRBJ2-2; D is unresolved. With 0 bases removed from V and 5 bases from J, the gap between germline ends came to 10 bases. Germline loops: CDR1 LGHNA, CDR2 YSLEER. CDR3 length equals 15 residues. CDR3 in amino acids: CASSQEYEETGELFF. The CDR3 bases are TGCGCCAGCAGCCAAGAGTATGAAGAAACCGGGGAGCTGTTTTTT.

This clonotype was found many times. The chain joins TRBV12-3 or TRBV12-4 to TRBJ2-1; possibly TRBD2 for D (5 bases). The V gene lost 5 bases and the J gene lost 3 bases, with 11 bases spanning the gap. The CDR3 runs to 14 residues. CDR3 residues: CASSPRGLYNEQFF. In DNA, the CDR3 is TGTGCCAGCAGTCCTCGAGGGCTCTACAATGAGCAGTTCTTC.

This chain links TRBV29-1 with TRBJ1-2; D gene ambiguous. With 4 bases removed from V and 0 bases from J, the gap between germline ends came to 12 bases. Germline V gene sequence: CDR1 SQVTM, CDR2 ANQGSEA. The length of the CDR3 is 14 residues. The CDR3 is CSVVGHLTNYGYTF. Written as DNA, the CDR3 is TGCAGCGTTGTCGGTCACCTTACTAACTATGGCTACACCTTC. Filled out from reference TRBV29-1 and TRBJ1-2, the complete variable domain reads SAVISQKPSRDICQRGTSLTIQCQVDSQVTMMFWYRQQPGQSLTLIATANQGSEATYESGFVIDKFPISRPNLTFSTLTVSNMSPEDSSIYLCSVVGHLTNYGYTFGSGTRLTVV.